The 27 T cell receptor beta chains in this list originate from one sample, sequenced in a study of cytotoxic CD8 clonotypes in ibrutinib-treated CLL. Only in-frame clones appear in the TCRdb table, and some are missing; sequencing was by immunoSEQ multiplex PCR. The sample consists of about 130,000 clones, around three quarters of them appearing once. The input for sequencing was PBMCs, taken after 12 months of ibrutinib treatment. Source of these receptors: a human donor with chronic lymphocytic leukemia.

CDR3 sequence (DNA): TGCGCCAGCAGCCAAGATATGGTTCTAGCGGGAGTAGCAGATACGCAGTATTTT. This codes for CASSQDMVLAGVADTQYF. The chain has TRBV4-3 and TRBJ2-3; 10 bases match TRBD2. CDR3 length equals 18 residues. Germline CDR1 is LGHNA and CDR2 is YSLEER. Germline trimming cut 0 bases from V and 4 bases from J; bases unmatched to any gene: 10.

The chain combines TRBV19 with TRBJ2-7, with D possibly being TRBD1 (6 bases). The CDR3 totals 13 residues. CDR1 and CDR2 (germline): LNHDA, SQIVND (reference sequence). V shed 5 bases and J shed 3 bases, with 11 bases lying between them. The CDR3 reads CASSFGQYYEQYF. As DNA, the CDR3 is TGTGCCAGTAGTTTCGGACAGTACTACGAGCAGTACTTC.

This chain connects TRBV18 to TRBJ2-5; D uncertain. V dropped 3 bases and J dropped 4 bases, with 9 bases sitting between them. The germline V gene encodes CDR1 KGHSH and CDR2 LQKENI. The length of the CDR3 is 13 residues. DNA for the CDR3: TGTGCCAGCTCACCCGGGCTTTCAGAGACCCAGTACTTC. As protein: CASSPGLSETQYF.

The chain employs TRBV4-3 and TRBJ2-7; possible D gene TRBD1, 5 bases. Germline V gene lookup returns CDR1 LGHNA and CDR2 YSLEER. CDR3 size: 15 residues. Trimming pared 0 bases from V and 6 bases from J, leaving 15 bases between. In DNA form, the CDR3 reads TGCGCCAGCAGCCAAGATCAACCAGGGATCGGCGAGCAGTACTTC. Translating it yields CASSQDQPGIGEQYF.

This rearrangement joins TRBV4-3 to TRBJ2-1; D perhaps matches TRBD2 (5 bases). Between the trimmed V and J ends, which lost 0 bases and 0 bases, there was a span of 24 bases. The CDR3 runs 21 residues. The germline V gene has CDR1 LGHNA and CDR2 YSLEER. The CDR3 loop reads CASSQELVQASRLSSYNEQFF. CDR3 coding DNA: TGCGCCAGCAGCCAAGAGCTAGTTCAGGCTAGCCGACTGAGCTCCTACAATGAGCAGTTCTTC.

The genes are TRBV20-1 and TRBJ1-1; D ambiguous. Germline V gene lookup returns CDR1 DFQATT and CDR2 SNEGSKA (reference sequence). Trimming cost V 3 bases and J 1 base, with 3 bases left between them. There are 11 residues in the CDR3. As DNA, the CDR3 is TGCAGTGCTAGTTCGAACACTGAAGCTTTCTTT. This translates into CSASSNTEAFF.

This clone was detected once. The chain couples TRBV4-1 to TRBJ2-7, with D perhaps matching TRBD2 (5 bases). The CDR3 sequence is 17 residues long. From germline, CDR1 is MGHRA and CDR2 YSYEKL. V shed 4 bases and J shed 2 bases, with 21 bases lying between them. The CDR3 DNA reads as TGCGCCAGCAGCCCTAACCGGGAAGCCCTGGCACCCTACGAGCAGTACTTC. It is translated as CASSPNREALAPYEQYF.

The gene calls are TRBV7-6 and TRBJ1-1; D is ambiguous. From germline, CDR1 is SGHVS and CDR2 FNYEAQ. The V end was cut by 5 bases, the J end by 4 bases, with 14 bases between. The CDR3 consists of 14 residues. The CDR3 reads CASSADTAPTEAFF. The CDR3 bases are TGTGCCAGCAGCGCCGATACTGCCCCCACTGAAGCTTTCTTT. The full variable domain, its missing parts supplied by reference TRBV7-6 and TRBJ1-1, is GAGVSQSPRYKVTKRGQDVALRCDPISGHVSLYWYRQALGQGPEFLTYFNYEAQQDKSGLPNDRFSAERPEGSISTLTIQRTEQRDSAMYRCASSADTAPTEAFFGQGTRLTVV.

This chain uses TRBV6-5 with TRBJ1-1; a possible D gene is TRBD1 (5 bases). The V gene's germline CDR1 is MNHEY and CDR2 SVGAGI. The CDR3 extends over 15 amino acids. With 0 bases removed from V and 4 bases from J, the gap between germline ends came to 12 bases. CDR3 bases: TGTGCCAGCAGTTACTCCGGAGGGGCAGGCACTGAAGCTTTCTTT. Its translation: CASSYSGGAGTEAFF.

V and J are TRBV7-2 and TRBJ2-7; maybe TRBD2 (5 bases). The CDR3 is 11 amino acids. In germline, CDR1 is SGHTA, CDR2 FQGNSA. V was clipped by 0 bases and J by 12 bases, with 9 bases between them. The CDR3 region is CASSLAGVSYF. In nucleotides, the CDR3 is TGTGCCAGCAGCTTAGCGGGAGTTTCGTACTTC.

This chain links TRBV7-2 with TRBJ2-7, with TRBD1 matching over 8 bases. The J segment lost 3 bases and the V segment lost 5 bases, leaving 9 bases of the junction unmatched. CDR3 length: 15 amino acids. From germline, CDR1 is SGHTA and CDR2 FQGNSA. CDR3 loop: CASSTRTGKDYEQYF. The CDR3, as DNA: TGTGCCAGCAGCACCCGGACAGGGAAGGACTACGAGCAGTACTTC. Looking up the rest from reference TRBV7-2 and TRBJ2-7 gives the full variable domain: GAGVSQSPSNKVTEKGKDVELRCDPISGHTALYWYRQSLGQGLEFLIYFQGNSAPDKSGLPSDRFSAERTGGSVSTLTIQRTQQEDSAVYLCASSTRTGKDYEQYFGPGTRLTVT.

The J gene is TRBJ2-7, the V gene TRBV7-9; TRBD1 might be the D (5 bases). The CDR3 runs 15 residues. Germline V gene sequence: CDR1 SEHNR, CDR2 FQNEAQ (reference sequence). The V end lost 3 bases, the J end lost 7 bases, and 19 bases lay between the germline ends. The CDR3 here is CASSFDRIRVREQYF. The CDR3 DNA sequence: TGTGCCAGCAGCTTTGACAGAATAAGGGTACGTGAGCAGTACTTC.

This clone was detected a few times. The chain couples TRBV18 to TRBJ1-3; a weak D match, TRBD1 (5 bases). V was clipped by 4 bases and J by 6 bases, with 16 bases between them. The CDR3 consists of 15 residues. Germline V lookup: CDR1 KGHSH, CDR2 LQKENI. The CDR3 sequence: CASSLWTTPQNTIYF. DNA of the CDR3: TGTGCCAGCTCACTATGGACAACCCCCCAAAACACCATATATTTT.

This clone has more than one count but fewer than ten. This chain links TRBV27 with TRBJ2-2; 8 bases agree with TRBD2. The germline V gene encodes CDR1 MNHEY and CDR2 SMNVEV (reference sequence). The CDR3 is 17 amino acids. V trimming: 8 bases; J trimming: 5 bases; junction bases outside the gene matches: 16. The CDR3 coding sequence is TGTGCCAGCGGCTTAGCGGGGCGACAGTTGAGGACCGGGGAGCTGTTTTTT. It specifies CASGLAGRQLRTGELFF.

Worth noting for this clone: This sample also contains other DNA sequences that code for the same CDR3. J is TRBJ2-3 and V is TRBV5-1; no clear D gene. The germline V gene has CDR1 SGHRS and CDR2 YFSETQ. The CDR3 loop spans 13 amino acids. V lost 4 bases, J lost 0 bases, and 6 bases lay in between. The CDR3 loop reads CASSTGSTDTQYF. For the CDR3, the DNA is TGCGCCAGCAGCACCGGGAGCACAGATACGCAGTATTTT.

The V and J genes are TRBV9 and TRBJ1-2; 7 bases map to TRBD1. Unmatched junction bases numbered 8, after V lost 6 bases and J lost 0 bases. CDR1 is SGDLS, CDR2 YYNGEE, per germline. CDR3 length: 15 residues. In DNA form, the CDR3 reads TGTGCCAGCACTCCCGGGGACAGAGCTAACTATGGCTACACCTTC. This sequence encodes CASTPGDRANYGYTF. The full variable domain, rest sourced from reference TRBV9 and TRBJ1-2, is DSGVTQTPKHLITATGQRVTLRCSPRSGDLSVYWYQQSLDQGLQFLIQYYNGEERAKGNILERFSAQQFPDLHSELNLSSLELGDSALYFCASTPGDRANYGYTFGSGTRLTVV.

This chain links TRBV4-2 with TRBJ1-2; D call uncertain. Trimming removed 4 bases at V and 2 bases at J, with 14 bases between. The germline V gene has CDR1 LGHNA and CDR2 YNFKEQ. CDR3 length equals 15 residues. The CDR3 region has the DNA TGTGCCAGCAGCCTCAAGACTGGGCCCAACTATGGCTACACCTTC. This encodes CASSLKTGPNYGYTF.

The chain is built from TRBV5-1 and TRBJ2-5; 9 nucleotides match TRBD2. Looked up from germline, CDR1 is SGHRS and CDR2 is YFSETQ. The CDR3 consists of 13 residues. V gave up 5 bases and J gave up 4 bases; unmatched junction bases: 3. The CDR3 coding sequence is TGCGCCAGCAGGCCGACTAGCGGAGAGACCCAGTACTTC. Residues: CASRPTSGETQYF.

CDR3 sequence (DNA): TGCGCCAGCAGCCAGGCTAGCTCCTACGAGCAGTACTTC. This codes for CASSQASSYEQYF. The chain carries TRBV4-3 and TRBJ2-7; D is undetermined. This CDR3 is built from 13 residues. Trimming removed 3 bases at V and 0 bases at J, with 6 bases between. CDR1 is LGHNA and CDR2 is YSLEER in the germline V gene.

This clone appeared once. The chain recombines TRBV19 with TRBJ1-5; tentative D call: TRBD1 (6 bases). V was cut by 3 bases and J by 4 bases, with 25 bases left in between. From germline, CDR1 is LNHDA and CDR2 SQIVND (reference sequence). The length of the CDR3 is 19 residues. CDR3 residues: CASSIGNAGTTGLNQPQHF. Here the CDR3 DNA reads TGTGCCAGTAGTATTGGTAACGCAGGGACAACGGGCTTGAATCAGCCCCAGCATTTT.

This chain connects TRBV4-3 to TRBJ1-4; TRBD1 matches 10 bases. The J segment lost 7 bases and the V segment lost 4 bases, leaving 6 bases of the junction unmatched. The germline gives CDR1 LGHNA, CDR2 YSLEER. This CDR3 is built from 15 residues. The CDR3 reads CASSLMTGGGEKLFF. CDR3 DNA sequence: TGCGCCAGCAGCCTAATGACAGGGGGCGGTGAAAAACTGTTTTTT.

V and J are TRBV19 and TRBJ1-1; D remains ambiguous. The germline V gene has CDR1 LNHDA and CDR2 SQIVND (reference sequence). The CDR3 consists of 13 residues. The V end was cut by 5 bases, the J end by 2 bases, with 9 bases between. The CDR3 region has the DNA TGTGCCAGTAGTGCCCGGTCCAACACTGAAGCTTTCTTT. Protein: CASSARSNTEAFF.

The CDR3 nucleotides read TGTGCCAGCAGTTTACCGGGACTAGCTAAGGACGAGCAGTACTTC. This sequence encodes CASSLPGLAKDEQYF. The chain couples TRBV28 to TRBJ2-7; 9 bases fit TRBD2. V was pared by 2 bases and J by 5 bases, with 7 bases of the junction left unmatched. The CDR3 contains 15 residues. Germline lookup yields CDR1 MDHEN and CDR2 SYDVKM. Looking up the rest from reference TRBV28 and TRBJ2-7 gives the full variable domain: DVKVTQSSRYLVKRTGEKVFLECVQDMDHENMFWYRQDPGLGLRLIYFSYDVKMKEKGDIPEGYSVSREKKERFSLILESASTNQTSMYLCASSLPGLAKDEQYFGPGTRLTVT.

This sequence joins TRBV7-2 and TRBJ1-2; 9 nucleotides line up with TRBD1. The J segment lost 4 bases and the V segment lost 4 bases, leaving 7 bases of the junction unmatched. CDR1 and CDR2 (germline): SGHTA, FQGNSA. The CDR3 covers 15 residues. DNA of the CDR3: TGTGCCAGCAGCTCAACAGGGGGCAGGGGCTATGGCTACACCTTC. Translated: CASSSTGGRGYGYTF.

The rearrangement joins TRBV29-1 to TRBJ2-5; D gene unclear. This CDR3 contains 10 residues. Between the trimmed V and J ends, which lost 4 bases and 11 bases, there was a span of 11 bases. Germline V lookup: CDR1 SQVTM, CDR2 ANQGSEA. CDR3 sequence reads: CSVGMRPQYF. The CDR3 bases are TGCAGCGTTGGGATGAGGCCGCAGTACTTC.

The chain carries TRBV29-1 and TRBJ2-7; 8 positions agree with TRBD2. The V segment lost 4 bases and the J segment 0 bases; nucleotides outside the gene matches: 5. CDR1 is SQVTM and CDR2 is ANQGSEA in the germline V gene. There are 14 residues in the CDR3. The CDR3 loop is CSVVQRGISYEQYF. Written as DNA, the CDR3 is TGCAGCGTTGTGCAGCGGGGGATCTCCTACGAGCAGTACTTC.

This sequence joins TRBV20-1 and TRBJ2-7; D ambiguous. The CDR3 is 11 residues long. The V gene's germline CDR1 is DFQATT and CDR2 SNEGSKA (reference sequence). Deletions cut 0 bases from V and 7 bases from J, with 7 bases between. The chain's CDR3 is CSARDQREQYF. The CDR3 DNA reads TGCAGTGCTAGAGATCAAAGAGAGCAGTACTTC.